This TCR beta chain is from a study of Graves' ophthalmopathy and Graves' hyperthyroidism. As for the study in general: Upon initial diagnosis and before any treatment, peripheral blood was collected.

This clonotype appeared many times. Its antigen remains unknown. This clone may be a read error of a much larger clone one base away. V lost 4 bases, J lost 7 bases, and 11 bases lay in between. The CDR3 spans 12 residues. Study-level results: Discrimination between ophthalmopathy and stable hyperthyroidism by a 13-signature model showed approximately 89% sensitivity and almost 83% specificity.

From RNA, the CDR3 regions of TCR beta chains were amplified and sequenced. After a first-round RT-PCR with HTBI primers, a second-round multiplex PCR was run. TCRdb fed the multiplex PCR reads into MiXCR, producing one record per CDR3 protein. The table records approximately 480,000 distinct CDR3 sequences, under 15% of them present only once. This rearrangement joins TRBV12-3 or TRBV12-4 to TRBJ2-7; no reliable D call. The clonotype was recovered from a woman in her thirties with Graves' ophthalmopathy. The source material was blood. CDR3 in DNA: TGTGCCAGCAGTTCCGAAGGGCAAGAGCAGTACTTC. This sequence encodes CASSSEGQEQYF.